The present TCR beta chain was sequenced within a study of shared clonotypes between healthy human individuals. TCRdb's copy holds only in-frame clones and misses some; the assay was immunoSEQ multiplex PCR. Of about 2.3 million clones listed, 90% to 95% are singletons. V lost 3 bases, J lost 0 bases, and 15 bases lay in between. The CDR3 runs to 17 residues. Germline V gene sequence: CDR1 SGDLS, CDR2 YYNGEE. Sample: naive CD4+ T cells from PBMCs. Subset indicated: CD45RA+ positively selected. The sequence was obtained from a man younger than 35 in good health. Some clones in this sample may be carry-over from other donors' samples. The chain couples TRBV9 to TRBJ2-2; unclear D gene. The CDR3 bases are TGTGCCAGCAGCGAAACGTCCGGCCCCGCGAACACCGGGGAGCTGTTTTTT. Translating gives CASSETSGPANTGELFF.